This T cell receptor beta chain was obtained from a study of CD4 T cells in relation to SARS-CoV-2 and coronaviruses. CDR3 length equals 13 residues. Germline V gene lookup returns CDR1 SGHKS and CDR2 YYEKEE (reference sequence). About this clone: Its antigen is as yet unknown. The junction departs from germline at one end; a sequencing error may be responsible.

Before the COVID-19 pandemic, during about 2011-2019, CD4+ T cells were taken from unexposed donors. CD4+ T cells were isolated from the cells after roughly 11 days of culture. Sequenced by immunoSEQ multiplex PCR; TCRdb stores in-frame clones only, minus some. This sample has 15,000 to 20,000 clones; roughly 74% occur once, and the top ten carry roughly 15%. This sequence joins TRBV5-5 and TRBJ1-1; TRBD1 might be the D (5 bases). The sequence was obtained from a human donor in good health. Sequenced material: CD4+ T cells from PBMCs, cultured in vitro. The CDR3 bases are TGTGCCGGCAGGGAAACCCTTAATAGTGAAGCTTTCTTT. Its translation is CAGRETLNSEAFF.